These 4 T cell receptor beta chains share one sample of origin, sequenced in a study of OX40 agonist ivuxolimab in advanced cancers. Repertoires were generated with immunoSEQ multiplex PCR, while TCRdb's copy carries only in-frame clones and drops some. Seen here are tens of thousands of clones, more than 75% observed once, and the top ten hold more than 2%. Material: CD4+ or CD8+ T cells sorted from blood, obtained in a trial of the OX40 agonist ivuxolimab. These receptors all come from an adult with an advanced solid tumor such as melanoma, head and neck, liver or kidney cancer.

This chain joins TRBV7-9 and TRBJ1-3; D gene unclear. This CDR3 region has 13 residues. Germline V gene lookup returns CDR1 SEHNR and CDR2 FQNEAQ (reference sequence). V was pared by 1 base and J by 4 bases, with 5 bases between. The CDR3 loop reads CASSLGRGNTIYF. CDR3 nucleotide sequence: TGTGCCAGCAGCTTAGGGCGAGGAAACACCATATATTTT.

The CDR3 sequence: CASSFTRSGQGSTDTQYF. In DNA, the CDR3 is TGTGCCAGCAGCTTCACTAGATCGGGGCAGGGTAGCACAGATACGCAGTATTTT. This chain joins TRBV11-3 and TRBJ2-3; D may correspond to TRBD1 or TRBD2 (5 bases each). This CDR3 is 18 amino acids long. Germline V gene sequence: CDR1 SGHNT, CDR2 YENEEA. The ends were cut back, 3 bases at V and 0 bases at J, with 19 bases in the middle.

The genes are TRBV2 and TRBJ2-2, with 7 bases lining up with TRBD2. The CDR3 has 15 residues. J was trimmed by 4 bases and V by 2 bases; bases with no gene match: 4. Per the germline V gene, CDR1 is SNHLY and CDR2 is FYNNEI. DNA for the CDR3: TGTGCCAGCAGTGAAAGTCTAGCGGTCACCGGGGAGCTGTTTTTT. Encoded protein: CASSESLAVTGELFF.

This clone was observed a single time. This rearrangement joins TRBV4-2 to TRBJ2-5; D perhaps matches TRBD2 (6 bases). CDR3 length: 16 residues. Trimming pared 0 bases from V and 2 bases from J, leaving 13 bases between. Germline CDR1 is LGHNA and CDR2 is YNFKEQ. The CDR3 spells CASSQEVLARQETQYF. The DNA for the CDR3 is TGTGCCAGCAGCCAAGAAGTTCTAGCGAGGCAAGAGACCCAGTACTTC.